This entry is about one T cell receptor (beta chain). Its antigen is still unknown. This sample is drawn from a study of cytomegalovirus exposure and HLA in healthy donors. Across the study: An earlier analysis identified approximately 110 million unique TCR beta sequences in 150 million to 200 million T cells. Whole-study findings and limits: Associated with cytomegalovirus, according to the listing, were 150 to 200 TCR beta chains. Trimming of TCR beta V- and J-genes showed a link, identified in a later analysis, to a missense DCLRE1C variant. Sequencing probably produced one cluster of sequence variants that were highly shared.

CDR3 length: 15 amino acids. V shed 3 bases and J shed 0 bases, with 9 bases lying between them. Germline V gene lookup returns CDR1 ENHRY and CDR2 SYGVKD. Primers for the PCR totalled 60 Vbeta and 13 Jbeta. The assay was immunoSEQ multiplex PCR, and TCRdb's table has in-frame clones only and misses some. The table has some 41,000 clones, under 60% seen once. Material for sequencing was PBMCs. The receptor comes from a man aged 60 to 75 in good health and CMV-seronegative. This rearrangement joins TRBV10-3 to TRBJ1-5; TRBD1 might be the D (5 bases). CDR3 region: CAISEGVNSNQPQHF. The CDR3 DNA sequence: TGTGCCATCAGTGAAGGGGTTAATAGCAATCAGCCCCAGCATTTT.